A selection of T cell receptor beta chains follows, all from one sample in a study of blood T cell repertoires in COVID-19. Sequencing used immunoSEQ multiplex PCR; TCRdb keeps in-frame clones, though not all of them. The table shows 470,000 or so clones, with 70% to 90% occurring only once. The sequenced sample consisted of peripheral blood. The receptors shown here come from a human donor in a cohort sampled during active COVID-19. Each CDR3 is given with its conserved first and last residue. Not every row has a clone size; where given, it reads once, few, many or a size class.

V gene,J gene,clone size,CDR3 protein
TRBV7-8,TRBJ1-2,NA,CASSQEGTPANYGYTF
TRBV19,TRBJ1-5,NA,CASSIQAWVNQPQHF
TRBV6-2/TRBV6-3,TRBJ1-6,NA,CASSYFALGSPLHF
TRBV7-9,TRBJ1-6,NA,CASSLTGANSPLHF
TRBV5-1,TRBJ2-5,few,CASSLAGSTNSQETQYF
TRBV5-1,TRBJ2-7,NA,CASSLEGDSYEQYF
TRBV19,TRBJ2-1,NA,CASSIRRTSGLYNEQFF
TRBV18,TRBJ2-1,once,CASSPERTGTGAGNEQFF
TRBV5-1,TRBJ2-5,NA,CASRPGLAGGFETQYF
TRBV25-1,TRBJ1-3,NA,CASSDVGGAGNTIYF
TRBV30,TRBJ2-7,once,CAWNLGVSYEQYF
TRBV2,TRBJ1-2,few,CASSLTGYDGYTF
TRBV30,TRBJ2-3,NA,CAWSGGKTGGLSTDTQYF
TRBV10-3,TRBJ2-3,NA,CAIKRTSGIGTDTQYF
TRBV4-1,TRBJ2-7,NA,CASSQGQGAYEQYF
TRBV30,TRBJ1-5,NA,CAWSVPQAQQPQHF
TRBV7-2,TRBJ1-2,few,CASSPKTTGSGYTF